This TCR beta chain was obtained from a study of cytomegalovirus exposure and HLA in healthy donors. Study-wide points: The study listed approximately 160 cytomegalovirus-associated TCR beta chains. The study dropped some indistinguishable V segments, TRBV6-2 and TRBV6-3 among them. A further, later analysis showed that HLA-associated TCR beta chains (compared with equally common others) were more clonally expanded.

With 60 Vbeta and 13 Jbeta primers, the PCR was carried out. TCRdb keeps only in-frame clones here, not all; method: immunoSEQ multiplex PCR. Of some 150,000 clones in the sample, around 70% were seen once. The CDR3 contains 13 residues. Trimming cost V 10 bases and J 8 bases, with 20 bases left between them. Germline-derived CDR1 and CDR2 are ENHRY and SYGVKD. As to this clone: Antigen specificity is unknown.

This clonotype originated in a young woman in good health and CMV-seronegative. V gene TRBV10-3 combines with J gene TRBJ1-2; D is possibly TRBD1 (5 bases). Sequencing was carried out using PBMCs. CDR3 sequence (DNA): TGTGCCACCGGCCAGGAGGTCGGGGGAGGCTACACCTTC. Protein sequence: CATGQEVGGGYTF.